One and the same sample provided the 13 T cell receptor beta chains below, sequenced in a study of graft-versus-host responses after intestinal transplantation. Antigens of these TCRs are unknown. Profiled with immunoSEQ multiplex PCR; TCRdb holds only in-frame clones, not every one. The sample has over 90,000 clones; 93% are singletons. The source material was unstimulated CD8+ T cells sorted from spleen or lymph node cells, sampled before intestinal transplant. These receptors were taken from a human donor who received an intestinal transplant.

The rearrangement joins TRBV19 to TRBJ1-1; maybe TRBD1 (6 bases). CDR3 size: 15 residues. V was trimmed by 2 bases and J by 1 base, leaving 11 bases between them. The V gene's germline CDR1 is LNHDA and CDR2 SQIVND (reference sequence). Here the CDR3 DNA reads TGTGCCAGTAGTATATTGGGGGGCCCGAACACTGAAGCTTTCTTT. Encoded protein: CASSILGGPNTEAFF.

This chain joins TRBV6-5 and TRBJ2-5, with 12 nucleotides matching TRBD2. The CDR3 extends over 15 amino acids. With V trimmed by 5 bases and J by 4 bases, 5 bases remained unmatched. Looked up from germline, CDR1 is MNHEY and CDR2 is SVGAGI. The CDR3 here is CASSRLAGDGETQYF. In DNA form, the CDR3 reads TGTGCCAGCAGTCGACTAGCGGGGGACGGAGAGACCCAGTACTTC.

J is TRBJ2-5 and V is TRBV11-2; TRBD2 might be the D (6 bases). The germline CDR1 and CDR2 sequences are SGHAT and FQNNGV. V lost 1 base and J lost 3, with 18 bases in between. The CDR3 is 17 amino acids. Written as DNA, the CDR3 is TGTGCCAGCAGCTTAGTAGTAGCAGGCGGGGCTGAAGAGACCCAGTACTTC. Its translation: CASSLVVAGGAEETQYF.

The rearrangement uses TRBV29-1 and TRBJ2-1; D ambiguous. CDR3 size: 13 residues. Trimming removed 0 bases at V and 7 bases at J, with 10 bases between. Germline V CDR1 and CDR2: SQVTM, ANQGSEA. The CDR3 loop is CSVEDLWRNEQFF. The CDR3 DNA is TGCAGCGTTGAAGATCTGTGGCGGAATGAGCAGTTCTTC.

This chain joins TRBV5-1 and TRBJ2-2, with 8 bases lining up with TRBD2. CDR1 SGHRS and CDR2 YFSETQ come from the germline V gene. There are 15 residues in the CDR3. V lost 0 bases, J lost 3 bases, and 1 base stayed unmatched. CDR3 in amino acids: CASSLDGGDTGELFF. CDR3 DNA: TGCGCCAGCAGCTTGGACGGGGGGGACACCGGGGAGCTGTTTTTT.

The V and J genes are TRBV4-1 and TRBJ2-1; no definite D call. The CDR3 covers 11 residues. Deletions cut 1 base from V and 13 bases from J, with 8 bases between. Germline CDR1 MGHRA, CDR2 YSYEKL. Here the CDR3 DNA reads TGCGCCAGCAGCCAAGGTCGGCTCCAGTTCTTC. Its protein product is CASSQGRLQFF.

The V and J genes are TRBV5-6 and TRBJ1-2; no clear D gene. Germline V gene data show CDR1 as SGHDT and CDR2 as YYEEEE. The CDR3 covers 13 residues. Trimming shortened V by 4 bases and J by 0 bases, and 7 bases separated the two germline ends. CDR3 sequence reads: CASSPGSNYGYTF. The CDR3 coding sequence is TGTGCCAGCAGCCCCGGTTCTAACTATGGCTACACCTTC.

On this clone: Mismatch with germline at one junction end may stem from a read error. The sample holds other DNA sequences that translate to the same CDR3. Here the CDR3 DNA reads TGCGCCAGCAGCTTAGGACTCGTTGAGCAGTTCTTC. Translated, it gives CASSLGLVEQFF. The chain uses TRBV7-2 and TRBJ2-1, with D possibly matching TRBD2 (5 bases). Germline CDR1 SGHTA, CDR2 FQGNSA. CDR3 size: 12 residues.

The rearrangement uses TRBV5-1 and TRBJ2-3; 7 bases line up with TRBD2. The ends lost 7 bases at V and 8 bases at J; junction bases unmatched: 4. Germline loops: CDR1 SGHRS, CDR2 YFSETQ. This CDR3 spans 11 amino acids. The CDR3 coding sequence is TGCGCCAGCGGCGGGGGAGGTACGCAGTATTTT. It is translated as CASGGGGTQYF.

The rearrangement links TRBV18 to TRBJ2-1; D uncertain. Trimming cost V 2 bases and J 4 bases, with 9 bases left between them. Germline V gives CDR1 KGHSH, CDR2 LQKENI. The CDR3 has 14 amino acids. The CDR3 DNA follows: TGTGCCAGCTCACCATCGCCCCCATACAATGAGCAGTTCTTC. Translated: CASSPSPPYNEQFF.

The chain employs TRBV5-4 and TRBJ2-7, with TRBD2 matching over 9 bases. This CDR3 has 13 amino acids. Germline loops: CDR1 SGHNT, CDR2 YYREEE (reference sequence). J gave up 0 bases and V 5 bases, and 0 bases lay outside the gene matches. CDR3 coding DNA: TGTGCCAGCAGAGCGGGGGGCTCCTACGAGCAGTACTTC. It codes for CASRAGGSYEQYF.

The V call is TRBV6-5, the J call TRBJ2-2, with D perhaps matching TRBD2 (7 bases). CDR3 length: 13 amino acids. The germline V and J ends were trimmed by 8 bases and 4 bases, with 11 bases remaining between them. CDR1 is MNHEY, CDR2 SVGAGI, per germline. CDR3 coding DNA: TGTGCCAGCGGGGGGGCGCTCACCGGGGAGCTGTTTTTT. Residues: CASGGALTGELFF.

The chain uses TRBV19 and TRBJ1-1, with TRBD1 as a possible D gene (6 bases). CDR3 length: 14 amino acids. Germline V gene lookup returns CDR1 LNHDA and CDR2 SQIVND (reference sequence). The ends were cut back, 6 bases at V and 1 base at J, with 12 bases in the middle. The CDR3 coding sequence is TGTGCCAGTAGCCAGGGGATGGGGAACACTGAAGCTTTCTTT. Translation: CASSQGMGNTEAFF.